This paragraph reports one TCR beta chain. It has no known antigen specificity. These data are taken from a study of CXCR3-negative and CXCR3-positive naive CD8 T cells (dated by TCRdb to between 2018 and 2021). Broadly, across the study: In total, 120 million to 150 million TRB reads were obtained, corresponding to roughly 1.5 +/- 0.3 million reads per library. The diversity and physicochemical repertoire analyses included roughly ten donors pooled from two independent experiments. TRBV-TRBJ cluster analysis included naive subsets from roughly 5 donors and memory cells from 3 donors.

The sequencing machine was a NextSeq 550. The Human TCR Profiling Kit (MiLaboratory) was used to prepare UMI-labeled 5' RACE TRB cDNA libraries. The full amount of extracted RNA was used for cDNA synthesis, and the full amount of resulting cDNA was used for PCR amplification. Libraries were prepared in parallel with an identical number of PCR cycles. On the authors' methods: With a minimum of two reads required per UMI, MIGEC and MiXCR pulled out about 50,000 +/- 10,000 unique UMI-labeled TRB cDNA molecules from each library. Each library averaged 40,000 +/- 10,000 functional in-frame TRB CDR3 nucleotide clonotypes without stop codons. Diversity metrics, including normalized Shannon-Wiener and Chao1, were computed in VDJtools after downsampling to 5000 UMI-labeled TRB molecules per sample. VDJtools computed clonotype-size-weighted physicochemical properties of the central five CDR3 residues: interaction energy, strength, volume and Kidera factor 4. TCRdb reprocessed the reads and provides one entry for every CDR3 protein sequence; no DNA is given. TCRdb's processing, not the study's, gives the V and J calls here. The data table for this sample lists over 95,000 distinct CDR3 sequences. Jointly, the top ten make up approximately 0.36% of the sample.

On the study overall, not on this receptor specifically: Because surface CD5, which is linked to self-reactivity in mice, was comparable between the naive subsets, TCR interaction strength was also inferred from the physicochemical properties of TRB CDR3s. CXCR3 expression partially decreased after cryopreservation, so most assays used freshly isolated PBMCs. TRB CDR3s from CXCR3-positive naive cells showed higher hydrophobicity (lower Kidera factor 4), lower energy, and higher strength and volume indices than CXCR3-negative naive cells. Comparably high repertoire diversity was found in both naive subsets, whereas much lower repertoire diversity was found in memory CD8+ T cells. Within the same donor, TRBV-TRBJ usage looked similar between naive CXCR3-negative and CXCR3-positive cells, but memory cells had distinct patterns.

Each CD8+ T cell subset was flow-sorted in triplicate, and 300,000 cells per subset were placed directly into RLT lysis buffer. To keep memory contaminants out, a stringent definition of naive CD8+ T cells was applied: CD45RO-CCR7+CD27+CD95-. Standard density gradient centrifugation was used to isolate peripheral blood mononuclear cells from buffy coats. Naive CXCR3-negative and CXCR3-positive CD8+ T cells were flow-sorted on a FACSAria III. Total RNA was extracted from sorted cells using an RNeasy Mini Kit. The sample consisted of naive CXCR3+ CD8+ T cells from blood. What this sample's cell subset or site label stands for: CD45RO-CCR7+CD27+CD95- naive CD8+ T cells expressing CXCR3 (TNR3+). The clonotype comes from a human donor in good health. Some clones in this sample may be carry-over from other donors' samples.

CDR3 region: CASSQVGTSGRTGELFF. The V and J segments used are TRBV4-1 and TRBJ2-2; TCRdb proposes TRBD2, but this gene call is untestable without DNA. The germline V gene encodes CDR1 MGHRA and CDR2 YSYEKL. Reading from cysteine to phenylalanine, the CDR3 counts 17 amino acids. No DNA sequence is on record.